A selection of T cell receptor beta chains follows, all from one sample in a study of blood T cells in healthy people across ages. TCRdb used MiXCR to reprocess the 5' RACE reads, holding one entry per CDR3 protein. The table includes about 510,000 distinct CDR3 sequences, about 28% detected once. This sample also belongs to another study, concerning T cells of mothers and their children.

Sequencing was performed on blood. Every receptor here comes from a boy under 10 years old in good health. Each CDR3 is given without its conserved first and last residue.

J | V | CDR3
TRBJ1-2 | TRBV9 | ASSVGSGGNYGYT
TRBJ2-5 | TRBV12-3/TRBV12-4 | ASSPGTGGPQETQY
TRBJ2-5 | TRBV20-1 | SARDPGLAGVETQY
TRBJ2-7 | TRBV2 | ASSEVVGGSNEQY
NA | TRBV10-2 | ASSSGTSGRAPPYEQY
TRBJ1-2 | TRBV6-5 | ASSYSGVVGYGYT
TRBJ1-1 | TRBV12-5 | ASGPLKGGYYTEAF
TRBJ2-1 | TRBV20-1 | SAELRTSGGPSSYNEQF
TRBJ2-5 | TRBV29-1 | SVEIWEQETQY
TRBJ1-1 | TRBV6-5 | ASRYKGTEAF
TRBJ2-7 | TRBV3-1 | ASSQYSGSEQY
TRBJ1-2 | TRBV4-2 | ASSQEKGGYYGYT
TRBJ2-2 | TRBV7-2 | ASSSRGPPGELF
TRBJ2-1 | TRBV5-1 | ASSPTVGGGHEQF
TRBJ1-1 | TRBV10-3 | AISAEARGTEAF
TRBJ1-6 | TRBV9 | ASSVGTYNSPLH
TRBJ2-4 | TRBV30 | AWSPRPPSMN
TRBJ2-5 | TRBV23-1 | ASSQSWLAVQETQY
TRBJ1-1 | TRBV6-6 | ASTRQGWPEAF
TRBJ2-2 | TRBV9 | ASSGQRLAGLGGELF
TRBJ2-7 | TRBV6-1 | ASTPTGGHSYEQY
TRBJ2-4 | TRBV7-2 | ASSTDGKNIQY
TRBJ2-1 | TRBV20-1 | SALEISPLAIIDEQF
TRBJ1-4 | TRBV12-3/TRBV12-4 | ASRQGGEKLF
TRBJ1-3 | TRBV2 | ASSESPGNTIY
NA | TRBV12-3/TRBV12-4 | ASSPGLKRIYEQY
TRBJ2-7 | TRBV19 | ASSKAPPTLYEQY
TRBJ1-2 | TRBV2 | ASSPRQGGYGYT
TRBJ2-5 | TRBV7-6 | ATYIGWRGHTPETQY
TRBJ2-1 | TRBV20-1 | SASTGGTYNEQF
NA | TRBV29-1 | SVDRVLEQY
TRBJ1-2 | TRBV7-2 | ASRRDRRNYGYT
TRBJ2-7 | TRBV15 | ATSRGGTSGRGAYEQY
NA | TRBV7-6 | ASSLGGLAGGLYNEQF
TRBJ1-1 | TRBV6-6 | ASSYSRGGNTEAF
TRBJ2-5 | TRBV24-1 | ATSAGTDQETQY
TRBJ2-1 | TRBV6-6 | ASSNSRGQGGNEQF
TRBJ2-5 | TRBV5-1 | ASSQRGQSAIIQETQY
TRBJ2-4 | TRBV4-1 | ASSQEVGFSVQY
TRBJ2-1 | TRBV9 | ASSVRPSSGRASNEQF
TRBJ2-1 | TRBV7-2 | ASSSRLFGNEQF
TRBJ2-1 | TRBV2 | ASSDRAGPYNEQF
TRBJ2-5 | TRBV29-1 | SVEISSRRWETQY
TRBJ2-4 | TRBV24-1 | ATSAHGGTSGRAKNIQY
TRBJ2-7 | TRBV29-1 | SVGDRESYEQY
TRBJ2-2 | TRBV25-1 | ASSEYSLGLTTGELF
TRBJ2-5 | TRBV18 | ASSPRVLEETQY
TRBJ2-1 | TRBV20-1 | SARKPGLVLHNEQF
TRBJ2-7 | TRBV20-1 | SAKLAGVYEQY
TRBJ2-1 | TRBV14 | ASSRLAYNEQF
TRBJ2-2 | TRBV28 | ASRSLFSGELF
TRBJ2-2 | TRBV4-1 | ASSQLLAGGPNTGELF
TRBJ2-5 | TRBV6-5 | ASKAGPGAQY
TRBJ2-5 | TRBV20-1 | SAAAGGVQETQY
NA | TRBV3-1 | ASSYRDSLYSEQF
TRBJ2-5 | TRBV7-2 | ASSSRTSGEKTQY
TRBJ1-1 | TRBV5-1 | ASSFGGNAEAF
TRBJ2-4 | TRBV20-1 | SAGDREVAKNIQY
TRBJ2-6 | TRBV5-8 | ATLETGVFSGANVLT
TRBJ2-2 | TRBV12-3/TRBV12-4 | ASSVAGINTGELF